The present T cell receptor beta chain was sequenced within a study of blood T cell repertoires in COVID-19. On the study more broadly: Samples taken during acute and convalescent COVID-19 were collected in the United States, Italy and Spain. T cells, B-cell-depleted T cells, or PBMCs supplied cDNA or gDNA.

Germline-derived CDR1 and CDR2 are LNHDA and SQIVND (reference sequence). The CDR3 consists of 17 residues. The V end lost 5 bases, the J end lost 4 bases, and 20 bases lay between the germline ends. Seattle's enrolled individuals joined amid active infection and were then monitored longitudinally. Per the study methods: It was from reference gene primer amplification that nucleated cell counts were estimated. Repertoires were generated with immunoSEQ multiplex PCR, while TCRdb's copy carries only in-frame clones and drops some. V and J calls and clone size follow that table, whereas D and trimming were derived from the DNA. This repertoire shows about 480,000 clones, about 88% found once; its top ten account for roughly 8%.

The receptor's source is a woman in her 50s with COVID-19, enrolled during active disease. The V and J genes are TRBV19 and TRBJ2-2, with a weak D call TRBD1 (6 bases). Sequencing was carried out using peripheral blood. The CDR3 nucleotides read TGTGCCAGTAGTTTGGGGTGGGGACATGAGACCACCGGGGAGCTGTTTTTT. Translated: CASSLGWGHETTGELFF.